This passage covers 31 T cell receptor beta chains from one sample sequenced in a study of beta chain features in type 1 diabetes. The whole isolated RNA underwent reverse transcription, so sequencing captured expressed TCRB transcripts. Method: immunoSEQ multiplex PCR; TCRdb's copy keeps in-frame clones and lacks some. This table holds some 220,000 clones, approximately 11% found once. Sequenced: central memory CD4+ T cells from blood. Receptors were obtained from a man aged 18 to 30 in good health.

This clone was seen many times. The genes are TRBV9 and TRBJ1-2; 7 positions agree with TRBD1. The germline CDR1 and CDR2 sequences are SGDLS and YYNGEE. The CDR3 totals 14 residues. Unmatched junction bases numbered 9, after V lost 4 bases and J lost 6 bases. CDR3 protein: CASSTGTARDGYTF. DNA for the CDR3: TGTGCCAGCAGCACCGGGACAGCAAGGGATGGCTACACCTTC.

The chain employs TRBV6-6 and TRBJ2-3; D remains ambiguous. Germline values: CDR1 MNHNY, CDR2 SVGAGI (reference sequence). V lost 2 bases, J lost 0 bases, and 6 bases lay in between. The CDR3 runs 14 residues. CDR3 bases: TGTGCCAGCAGTTACCCGGGTAGCACAGATACGCAGTATTTT. It yields the protein CASSYPGSTDTQYF.

The table lists this clone with a few counts. The J gene is TRBJ1-2, the V gene TRBV2; D is ambiguous. Trimming stripped 6 bases from V and 3 bases from J, with 8 bases between. CDR1 is SNHLY, CDR2 FYNNEI, per germline. This CDR3 is 12 amino acids long. In DNA, the CDR3 is TGTGCCAGCAGGGATAACTACTATGGCTACACCTTC. Protein sequence: CASRDNYYGYTF.

J is TRBJ2-1 and V is TRBV7-9; 10 bases fit TRBD1. The CDR3 extends over 15 amino acids. Per germline, CDR1 SEHNR and CDR2 FQNEAQ (reference sequence). The junction had 9 bases not matched to a gene; V was cut back by 5 bases and J by 8 bases. Here the CDR3 reads CASSPTQDRGDEQFF. The CDR3 bases are TGTGCCAGCAGCCCCACACAGGACAGGGGGGATGAGCAGTTCTTC. Looking up the rest from reference TRBV7-9 and TRBJ2-1 gives the full variable domain: DTGVSQNPRHKITKRGQNVTFRCDPISEHNRLYWYRQTLGQGPEFLTYFQNEAQLEKSRLLSDRFSAERPKGSFSTLEIQRTEQGDSAMYLCASSPTQDRGDEQFFGPGTRLTVL.

The gene calls are TRBV28 and TRBJ1-2; TRBD1 agrees at 8 bases. Germline V lookup: CDR1 MDHEN, CDR2 SYDVKM. The CDR3 loop spans 15 amino acids. V was pared by 4 bases and J by 3 bases, with 7 bases of the junction left unmatched. CDR3 nucleotides: TGTGCCAGCAGTTCTGCGGGACAGGATTACTATGGCTACACCTTC. This translates into CASSSAGQDYYGYTF.

This clone was observed a few times. The chain uses TRBV11-2 and TRBJ2-5; possibly TRBD2 for D (6 bases). Germline V gives CDR1 SGHAT, CDR2 FQNNGV. V lost 6 bases to trimming and J lost 5 bases, with 16 bases between them. The CDR3 consists of 14 residues. The CDR3 nucleotides read TGTGCCAGCAGTTTAACCCGGGGGTGGGAGACCCAGTACTTC. Translation: CASSLTRGWETQYF.

This clone was observed a handful of times. V gene TRBV6-6 combines with J gene TRBJ2-7, with D perhaps given as TRBD1 or TRBD2 (6 bases each). Deletions cut 6 bases from V and 7 bases from J, with 25 bases between. Germline V gene lookup returns CDR1 MNHNY and CDR2 SVGAGI (reference sequence). This CDR3 has 16 residues. The CDR3 loop is CASSPVGGGTPGEQYF. In nucleotides, the CDR3 is TGTGCCAGCAGCCCCGTGGGGGGCGGTACCCCAGGGGAGCAGTACTTC.

The chain has TRBV2 and TRBJ2-6; TRBD1 might be the D (5 bases). V was shortened by 2 bases and J by 1 base, with 15 bases between the two germline ends. The CDR3 covers 18 residues. CDR1 and CDR2 (germline): SNHLY, FYNNEI. The CDR3 region is CASSERVPGSSGANVLTF. CDR3 nucleotides: TGTGCCAGCAGTGAACGAGTTCCAGGGTCTTCTGGGGCCAACGTCCTGACTTTC.

This clone was counted between two and nine times. This chain connects TRBV5-1 to TRBJ2-5; D gene uncertain. The J call may be mistaken, given a closer DNA end match to TRBJ2-7. CDR1 SGHRS and CDR2 YFSETQ come from the germline V gene. The CDR3 consists of 12 residues. This CDR3 is CASSSTELEQYF. The CDR3 DNA follows: TGCGCCAGCAGCTCGACGGAACTCGAGCAGTACTTC.

The chain carries TRBV28 and TRBJ2-2, with D perhaps TRBD2 (6 bases). Trimming removed 3 bases at V and 5 bases at J, with 10 bases between. The CDR3 is 14 amino acids. Germline CDR1 is MDHEN and CDR2 is SYDVKM. The CDR3 sequence is CASSFSSGTGELFF. The CDR3 nucleotides read TGTGCCAGCAGTTTCTCGAGCGGGACCGGGGAGCTGTTTTTT.

The genes are TRBV7-9 and TRBJ2-1; perhaps D is TRBD1 or TRBD2 (5 bases each). In germline, CDR1 is SEHNR, CDR2 FQNEAQ (reference sequence). The CDR3 is 13 amino acids. The germline V and J ends were trimmed by 1 base and 9 bases, with 10 bases remaining between them. The CDR3 DNA sequence: TGTGCCAGCAGCTTAGTGGGACCGGGTGAGCAGTTCTTC. Translation gives CASSLVGPGEQFF.

The chain combines TRBV7-9 with TRBJ2-3; 7 bases are shared with TRBD1. The CDR3 length is 14 residues. V lost 2 bases to trimming and J lost 4 bases; unmatched junction nucleotides: 3. CDR1 is SEHNR, CDR2 FQNEAQ, per germline (reference sequence). The CDR3 DNA is TGTGCCAGCAGCTTAACAGGGGAAGCAGATACGCAGTATTTT. Translation gives CASSLTGEADTQYF.

J is TRBJ1-5 and V is TRBV2; 11 bases agree with TRBD1. The CDR3 is 15 amino acids. The V gene end was trimmed by 4 bases and the J gene end by 4 bases; junction bases not matched to a gene: 3. The germline gives CDR1 SNHLY, CDR2 FYNNEI. CDR3 nucleotide sequence: TGTGCCAGCAGTGCCAGGGACAGGGGGAATCAGCCCCAGCATTTT. Amino acids: CASSARDRGNQPQHF.

The chain joins TRBV7-7 to TRBJ2-5; TRBD1 aligns across 8 bases. The CDR3 length is 14 residues. Trimming removed 5 bases from V and 3 bases from J; junction bases left unmatched: 5. Germline V gene data show CDR1 as SSHAT and CDR2 as FNYEAQ (reference sequence). The CDR3 protein is CASSPRTGKETQYF. For the CDR3, the DNA is TGTGCCAGCAGCCCAAGGACAGGGAAAGAGACCCAGTACTTC.

This clone was detected ten times or more. The chain has TRBV15 and TRBJ2-3, with TRBD2 matching over 8 bases. J was trimmed by 3 bases and V by 8 bases; bases with no gene match: 7. The germline V gene has CDR1 LNHNV and CDR2 YYDKDF (reference sequence). The CDR3 contains 14 residues. The CDR3 protein is CATAERESTDTQYF. The CDR3 nucleotides read TGTGCCACCGCTGAGCGGGAGAGTACAGATACGCAGTATTTT.

This clone was recorded a few times. The chain joins TRBV29-1 to TRBJ1-1; the D is unclear. This CDR3 spans 12 amino acids. Germline loops: CDR1 SQVTM, CDR2 ANQGSEA. The V end was cut by 4 bases, the J end by 1 base, with 7 bases between. The CDR3 sequence: CSVGWRNTEAFF. CDR3 coding DNA: TGCAGCGTTGGGTGGAGGAACACTGAAGCTTTCTTT.

The rearrangement links TRBV2 to TRBJ2-4; TRBD1 matches 12 bases. Per germline, CDR1 SNHLY and CDR2 FYNNEI. With 6 bases clipped from V and 2 bases from J, the junction kept 8 bases outside the gene matches. The CDR3 has 17 residues. The CDR3 is CASSRDRGQGTKNIQYF. CDR3 DNA: TGTGCCAGCAGCCGGGACAGGGGGCAGGGGACCAAAAACATTCAGTACTTC. Variable domain in full (rest from reference TRBV2 and TRBJ2-4): EPEVTQTPSHQVTQMGQEVILRCVPISNHLYFYWYRQILGQKVEFLVSFYNNEISEKSEIFDDQFSVERPDGSNFTLKIRSTKLEDSAMYFCASSRDRGQGTKNIQYFGAGTRLSVL.

A remark on this clone: One junction end disagrees with the germline gene, perhaps due to a read error. This chain links TRBV7-7 with TRBJ2-5; weak D call: TRBD1 (5 bases). CDR3 length: 16 amino acids. CDR1 and CDR2 (germline): SSHAT, FNYEAQ (reference sequence). The chain's CDR3 is CASSQLSDRSGETQYF. Here the CDR3 DNA reads TGTGCTAGCAGCCAATTAAGCGACCGTTCAGGGGAGACCCAGTACTTC.

This clone was observed many times. This chain connects TRBV5-1 to TRBJ2-3, with 8 bases that match TRBD2. J was trimmed by 2 bases and V by 7 bases; bases with no gene match: 9. The germline gives CDR1 SGHRS, CDR2 YFSETQ. This CDR3 spans 15 amino acids. Here the CDR3 DNA reads TGCGCCAGCCAGGCGGTAGCGGGGTTCACAGATACGCAGTATTTT. This gives the protein CASQAVAGFTDTQYF.

This clone was detected a few times. The rearrangement joins TRBV20-1 to TRBJ2-1; D is undetermined. The V end was cut by 4 bases, the J end by 3 bases, with 4 bases between. The CDR3 spans 11 residues. Looked up from germline, CDR1 is DFQATT and CDR2 is SNEGSKA (reference sequence). The CDR3 loop is CSAKNYNEQFF. CDR3 coding DNA: TGCAGTGCTAAGAACTACAATGAGCAGTTCTTC.

The gene calls are TRBV29-1 and TRBJ2-2; no clear D. Germline loops: CDR1 SQVTM, CDR2 ANQGSEA. The CDR3 is made up of 13 amino acids. V was trimmed by 2 bases and J by 4 bases, leaving 8 bases between them. CDR3 nucleotides: TGCAGCGTTGAAACAGTACGCACCGGGGAGCTGTTTTTT. Its translation is CSVETVRTGELFF.

This clone has a count of ten or more. The J gene is TRBJ2-5, the V gene TRBV2, with 12 bases lining up with TRBD2. V trimming: 1 base; J trimming: 4 bases; junction bases outside the gene matches: 4. Per germline, CDR1 SNHLY and CDR2 FYNNEI. The CDR3 has 16 amino acids. This CDR3 reads CASSEGLAGAGETQYF. The CDR3 nucleotides read TGTGCCAGCAGTGAAGGACTAGCGGGGGCGGGAGAGACCCAGTACTTC.

This clone was recorded many times. The chain employs TRBV28 and TRBJ2-7, with 9 bases aligning to TRBD2. CDR3 length: 15 amino acids. Trimming at V came to 5 bases and at J to 6 bases, leaving 11 bases not matched to a gene. Germline V gene lookup returns CDR1 MDHEN and CDR2 SYDVKM. The CDR3 bases are TGTGCCAGCAGTACCCAGGGACTAGCATCCCTCGAGCAGTACTTC. This gives the protein CASSTQGLASLEQYF.

This chain connects TRBV25-1 to TRBJ2-3; 8 bases line up with TRBD1. Per germline, CDR1 MGHDK and CDR2 SYGVNS. CDR3 length: 17 residues. J was trimmed by 4 bases and V by 3 bases; bases with no gene match: 12. The CDR3: CASSDRRRGRRSDTQYF. CDR3 nucleotide sequence: TGTGCCAGCAGTGACAGACGCAGGGGGCGGAGGTCAGATACGCAGTATTTT.

This clone appeared a few times. The chain uses TRBV29-1 and TRBJ2-2; 7 bases are shared with TRBD1. The CDR3 runs to 14 residues. V gave up 5 bases and J gave up 4 bases; unmatched junction bases: 7. Germline lookup yields CDR1 SQVTM and CDR2 ANQGSEA. This CDR3 reads CSVRQGISTGELFF. CDR3 bases: TGCAGCGTTAGACAGGGTATTTCCACCGGGGAGCTGTTTTTT.

This clone has a single count. In DNA form, the CDR3 reads TGTGCCACCAGCAGAGATATTAGAGAGCGGGGCTACGAGCAGTACTTC. This translates into CATSRDIRERGYEQYF. V and J are TRBV15 and TRBJ2-7; 7 bases line up with TRBD2. CDR1 is LNHNV and CDR2 is YYDKDF in the germline V gene (reference sequence). The CDR3 loop spans 16 amino acids. V gave up 0 bases and J gave up 3 bases; unmatched junction bases: 8.

The rearrangement links TRBV30 to TRBJ2-1, with D possibly matching TRBD1 (5 bases). The V end lost 1 base, the J end lost 11 bases, and 12 bases lay between the germline ends. There are 12 residues in the CDR3. Looked up from germline, CDR1 is GTSNPN and CDR2 is SVGIG (reference sequence). CDR3 sequence reads: CAWSEDISKQFF. DNA for the CDR3: TGTGCCTGGAGTGAGGACATTTCCAAGCAGTTCTTC.

The chain combines TRBV5-6 with TRBJ2-3, with D uncertain. The germline CDR1 and CDR2 sequences are SGHDT and YYEEEE. This CDR3 is 15 amino acids long. Deletions cut 1 base from V and 4 bases from J, with 13 bases between. This chain's CDR3 is CASSLRRLDADTQYF. The CDR3 DNA is TGTGCCAGCAGCTTGCGGCGGCTAGACGCAGATACGCAGTATTTT.

In its sample, this clone was seen a few times. This chain links TRBV7-9 with TRBJ2-7; 7 bases match TRBD2. With 1 base clipped from V and 6 bases from J, the junction kept 6 bases outside the gene matches. Per the germline V gene, CDR1 is SEHNR and CDR2 is FQNEAQ (reference sequence). The CDR3 runs 14 residues. DNA of the CDR3: TGTGCCAGCAGCTTAGGCGGGGGAAGGGCCGAGCAGTACTTC. Protein sequence: CASSLGGGRAEQYF. The entire variable domain, with the rest obtained from reference TRBV7-9 and TRBJ2-7, is as follows: DTGVSQNPRHKITKRGQNVTFRCDPISEHNRLYWYRQTLGQGPEFLTYFQNEAQLEKSRLLSDRFSAERPKGSFSTLEIQRTEQGDSAMYLCASSLGGGRAEQYFGPGTRLTVT.

This clone was counted only a few times. The V and J genes are TRBV19 and TRBJ2-1; D gene ambiguous. Trimming removed 6 bases from V and 3 bases from J, with 3 bases in between. Germline loops: CDR1 LNHDA, CDR2 SQIVND (reference sequence). The CDR3 loop spans 11 amino acids. Here the CDR3 DNA reads TGTGCCAGTAGCGACTACAATGAGCAGTTCTTC. Translated: CASSDYNEQFF. The complete variable domain, with remaining parts taken from reference TRBV19 and TRBJ2-1, reads DGGITQSPKYLFRKEGQNVTLSCEQNLNHDAMYWYRQDPGQGLRLIYYSQIVNDFQKGDIAEGYSVSREKKESFPLTVTSAQKNPTAFYLCASSDYNEQFFGPGTRLTVL.

This clone was seen only a few times. V and J are TRBV19 and TRBJ1-2; D is unclear. Trimming removed 1 base at V and 7 bases at J, with 13 bases between. This CDR3 has 14 residues. Germline CDR1 is LNHDA and CDR2 is SQIVND (reference sequence). The CDR3 DNA reads TGTGCCAGTAGTATAGCGCGGGGATGGAGTGGCTACACCTTC. Translating gives CASSIARGWSGYTF.